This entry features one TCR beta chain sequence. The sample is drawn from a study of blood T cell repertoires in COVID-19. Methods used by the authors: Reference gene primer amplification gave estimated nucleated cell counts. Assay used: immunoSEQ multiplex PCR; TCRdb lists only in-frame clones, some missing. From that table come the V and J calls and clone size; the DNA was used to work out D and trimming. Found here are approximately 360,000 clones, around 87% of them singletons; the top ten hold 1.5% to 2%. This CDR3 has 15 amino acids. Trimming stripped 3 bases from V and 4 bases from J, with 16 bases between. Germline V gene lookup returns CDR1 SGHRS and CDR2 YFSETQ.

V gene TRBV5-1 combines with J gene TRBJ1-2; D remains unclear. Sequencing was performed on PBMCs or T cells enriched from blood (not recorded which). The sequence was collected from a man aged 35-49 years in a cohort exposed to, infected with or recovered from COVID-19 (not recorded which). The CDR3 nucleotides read TGCGCCAGCAGCTCGGGATCACAAGTTCCCTATGGCTACACCTTC. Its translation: CASSSGSQVPYGYTF.